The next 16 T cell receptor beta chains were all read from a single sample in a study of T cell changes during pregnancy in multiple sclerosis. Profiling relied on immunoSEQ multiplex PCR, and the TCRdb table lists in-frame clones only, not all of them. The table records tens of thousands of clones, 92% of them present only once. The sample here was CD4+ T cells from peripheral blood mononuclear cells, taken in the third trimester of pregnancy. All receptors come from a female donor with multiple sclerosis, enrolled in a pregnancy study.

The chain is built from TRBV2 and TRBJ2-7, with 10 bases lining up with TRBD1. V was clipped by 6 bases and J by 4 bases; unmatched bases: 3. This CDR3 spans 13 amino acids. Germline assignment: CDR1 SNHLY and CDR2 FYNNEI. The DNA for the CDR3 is TGTGCCAGCAGAAGACAGGGGGCTTACGAGCAGTACTTC. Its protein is CASRRQGAYEQYF. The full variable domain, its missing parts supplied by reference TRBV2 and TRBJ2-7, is EPEVTQTPSHQVTQMGQEVILRCVPISNHLYFYWYRQILGQKVEFLVSFYNNEISEKSEIFDDQFSVERPDGSNFTLKIRSTKLEDSAMYFCASRRQGAYEQYFGPGTRLTVT.

The CDR3 region is CASSRRTSGVANTGELFF. The CDR3 DNA follows: TGTGCCAGCAGCCGGCGGACTAGCGGGGTCGCGAACACCGGGGAGCTGTTTTTT. The chain is built from TRBV7-2 and TRBJ2-2; TRBD2 matches 12 bases. The trim removed 5 bases at V and 0 bases at J, leaving 7 bases unmatched. Germline lookup yields CDR1 SGHTA and CDR2 FQGNSA. The CDR3 has 18 residues. The whole variable domain, filled in from reference TRBV7-2 and TRBJ2-2, reads GAGVSQSPSNKVTEKGKDVELRCDPISGHTALYWYRQSLGQGLEFLIYFQGNSAPDKSGLPSDRFSAERTGGSVSTLTIQRTQQEDSAVYLCASSRRTSGVANTGELFFGEGSRLTVL.

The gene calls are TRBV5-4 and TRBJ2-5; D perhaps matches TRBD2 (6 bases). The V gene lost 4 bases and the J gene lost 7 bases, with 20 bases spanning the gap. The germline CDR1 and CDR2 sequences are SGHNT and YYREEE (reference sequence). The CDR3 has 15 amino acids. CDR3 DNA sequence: TGTGCCAGCAGCACGACCGGAGGGTCCGGGGGGACCCAGTACTTC. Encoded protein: CASSTTGGSGGTQYF. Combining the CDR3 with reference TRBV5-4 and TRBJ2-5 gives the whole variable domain ETGVTQSPTHLIKTRGQQVTLRCSSQSGHNTVSWYQQALGQGPQFIFQYYREEENGRGNFPPRFSGLQFPNYSSELNVNALELDDSALYLCASSTTGGSGGTQYFGPGTRLLVL.

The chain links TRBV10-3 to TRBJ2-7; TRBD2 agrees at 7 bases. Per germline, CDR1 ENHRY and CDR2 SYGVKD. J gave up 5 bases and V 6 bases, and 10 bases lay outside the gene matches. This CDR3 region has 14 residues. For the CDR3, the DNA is TGTGCCATCAGCCAGGTGGCGGGAGAGAACGAGCAGTACTTC. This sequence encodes CAISQVAGENEQYF.

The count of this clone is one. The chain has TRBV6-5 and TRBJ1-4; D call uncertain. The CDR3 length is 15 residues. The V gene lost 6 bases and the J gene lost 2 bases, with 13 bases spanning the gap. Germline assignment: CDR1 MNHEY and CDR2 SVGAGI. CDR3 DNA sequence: TGTGCCAGCAGACCCTCGGGTGCGACTAATGAAAAACTGTTTTTT. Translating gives CASRPSGATNEKLFF.

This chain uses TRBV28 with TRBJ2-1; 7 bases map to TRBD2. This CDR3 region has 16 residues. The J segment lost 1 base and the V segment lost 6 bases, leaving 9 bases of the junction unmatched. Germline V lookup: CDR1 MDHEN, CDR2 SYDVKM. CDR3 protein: CASSEAGDGSYNEQFF. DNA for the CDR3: TGTGCCAGCAGCGAGGCGGGAGATGGATCCTACAATGAGCAGTTCTTC. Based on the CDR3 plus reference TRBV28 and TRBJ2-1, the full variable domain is DVKVTQSSRYLVKRTGEKVFLECVQDMDHENMFWYRQDPGLGLRLIYFSYDVKMKEKGDIPEGYSVSREKKERFSLILESASTNQTSMYLCASSEAGDGSYNEQFFGPGTRLTVL.

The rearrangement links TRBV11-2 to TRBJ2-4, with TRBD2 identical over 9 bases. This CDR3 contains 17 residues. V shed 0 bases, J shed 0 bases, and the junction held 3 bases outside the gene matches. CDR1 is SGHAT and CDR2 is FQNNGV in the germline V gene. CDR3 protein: CASSLDLAGLAKNIQYF. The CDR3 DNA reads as TGTGCCAGCAGCTTAGACCTAGCGGGGCTAGCCAAAAACATTCAGTACTTC. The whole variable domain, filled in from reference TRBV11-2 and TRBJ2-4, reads EAGVAQSPRYKIIEKRQSVAFWCNPISGHATLYWYQQILGQGPKLLIQFQNNGVVDDSQLPKDRFSAERLKGVDSTLKIQPAKLEDSAVYLCASSLDLAGLAKNIQYFGAGTRLSVL.

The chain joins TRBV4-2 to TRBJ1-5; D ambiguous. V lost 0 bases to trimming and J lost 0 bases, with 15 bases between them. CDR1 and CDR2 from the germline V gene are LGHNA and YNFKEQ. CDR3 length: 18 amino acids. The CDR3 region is CASSQEVPGSYSNQPQHF. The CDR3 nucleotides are TGTGCCAGCAGCCAAGAGGTCCCCGGTTCCTATAGCAATCAGCCCCAGCATTTT.

CDR3 amino acids: CASSRSDRAAEAFF. Written as DNA, the CDR3 is TGTGCCAGCAGCCGCTCTGACAGGGCGGCTGAAGCTTTCTTT. The chain joins TRBV5-4 to TRBJ1-1, with 7 nucleotides matching TRBD1. The CDR3 length is 14 residues. J was trimmed by 6 bases and V by 4 bases; bases with no gene match: 9. Germline V gene sequence: CDR1 SGHNT, CDR2 YYREEE (reference sequence).

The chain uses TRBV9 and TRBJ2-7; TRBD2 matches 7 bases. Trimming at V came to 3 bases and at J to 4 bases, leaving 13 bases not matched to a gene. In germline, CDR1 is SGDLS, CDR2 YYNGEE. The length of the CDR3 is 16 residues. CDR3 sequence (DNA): TGTGCCAGCAGCGCAGCCCTGACTAGCTCCATGTACGAGCAGTACTTC. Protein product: CASSAALTSSMYEQYF. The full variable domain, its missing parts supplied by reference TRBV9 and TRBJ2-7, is DSGVTQTPKHLITATGQRVTLRCSPRSGDLSVYWYQQSLDQGLQFLIQYYNGEERAKGNILERFSAQQFPDLHSELNLSSLELGDSALYFCASSAALTSSMYEQYFGPGTRLTVT.

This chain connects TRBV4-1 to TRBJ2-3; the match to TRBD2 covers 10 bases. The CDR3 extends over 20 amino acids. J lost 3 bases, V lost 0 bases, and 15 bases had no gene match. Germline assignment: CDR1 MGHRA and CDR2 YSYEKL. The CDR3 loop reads CASSQEPPTRAGGGTDTQYF. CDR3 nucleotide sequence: TGCGCCAGCAGCCAAGAGCCCCCGACCCGAGCGGGAGGGGGGACAGATACGCAGTATTTT.

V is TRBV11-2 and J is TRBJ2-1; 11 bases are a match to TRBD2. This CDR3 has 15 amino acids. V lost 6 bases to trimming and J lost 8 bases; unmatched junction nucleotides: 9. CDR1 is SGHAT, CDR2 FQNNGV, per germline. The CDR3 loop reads CASRSGTSGGDEQFF. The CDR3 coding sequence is TGTGCCAGCAGGTCCGGGACTAGCGGAGGGGATGAGCAGTTCTTC.

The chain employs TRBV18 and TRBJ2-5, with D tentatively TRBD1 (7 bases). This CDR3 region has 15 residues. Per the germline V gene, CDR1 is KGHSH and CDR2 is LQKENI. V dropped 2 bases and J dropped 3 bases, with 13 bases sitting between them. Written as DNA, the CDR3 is TGTGCCAGCTCACCAGGCCAGGGGGGTAAAGAGACCCAGTACTTC. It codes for CASSPGQGGKETQYF. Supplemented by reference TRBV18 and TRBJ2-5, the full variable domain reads NAGVMQNPRHLVRRRGQEARLRCSPMKGHSHVYWYRQLPEEGLKFMVYLQKENIIDESGMPKERFSAEFPKEGPSILRIQQVVRGDSAAYFCASSPGQGGKETQYFGPGTRLLVL.

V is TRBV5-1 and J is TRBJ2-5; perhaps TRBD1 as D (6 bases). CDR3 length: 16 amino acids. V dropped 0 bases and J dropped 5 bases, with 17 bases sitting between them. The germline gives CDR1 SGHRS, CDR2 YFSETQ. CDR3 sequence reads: CASSLEARGIKETQYF. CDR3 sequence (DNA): TGCGCCAGCAGCTTGGAGGCCAGGGGAATAAAGGAGACCCAGTACTTC.

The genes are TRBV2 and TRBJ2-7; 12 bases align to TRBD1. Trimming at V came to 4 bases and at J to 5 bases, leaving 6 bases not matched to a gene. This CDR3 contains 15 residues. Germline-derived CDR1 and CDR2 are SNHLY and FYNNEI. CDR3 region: CASSGSGTGGNEQYF. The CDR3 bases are TGTGCCAGCAGTGGATCCGGGACAGGGGGCAACGAGCAGTACTTC.

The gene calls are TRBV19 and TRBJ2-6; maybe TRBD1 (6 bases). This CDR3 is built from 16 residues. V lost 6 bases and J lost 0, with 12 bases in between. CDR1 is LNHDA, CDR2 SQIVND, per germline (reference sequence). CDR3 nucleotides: TGTGCCAGTAGCCCGGACAGACGCTCTGGGGCCAACGTCCTGACTTTC. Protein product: CASSPDRRSGANVLTF.